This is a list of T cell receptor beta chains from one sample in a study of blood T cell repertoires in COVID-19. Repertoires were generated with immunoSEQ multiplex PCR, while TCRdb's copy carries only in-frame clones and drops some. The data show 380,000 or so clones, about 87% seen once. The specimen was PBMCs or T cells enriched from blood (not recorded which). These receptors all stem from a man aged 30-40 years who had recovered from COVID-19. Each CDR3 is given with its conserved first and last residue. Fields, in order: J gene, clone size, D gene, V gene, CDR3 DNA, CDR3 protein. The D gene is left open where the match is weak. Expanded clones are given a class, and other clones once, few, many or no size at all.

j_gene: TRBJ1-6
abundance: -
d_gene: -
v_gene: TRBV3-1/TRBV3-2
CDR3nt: TGTGCCAGCAGCCTCGCGGGACCCAGGAGTTCACCCCTCCACTTT
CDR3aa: CASSLAGPRSSPLHF

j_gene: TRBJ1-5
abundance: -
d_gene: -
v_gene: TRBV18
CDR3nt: TGTGCCAGCTCACCAAATGCGGGGGCCCGGCAGCCCCAGCATTTT
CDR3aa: CASSPNAGARQPQHF

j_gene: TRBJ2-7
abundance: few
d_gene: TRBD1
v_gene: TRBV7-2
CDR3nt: TGTGCCAGCAGCTTTATCGCGGGACAGGGGGAATACGAGCAGTACTTC
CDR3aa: CASSFIAGQGEYEQYF

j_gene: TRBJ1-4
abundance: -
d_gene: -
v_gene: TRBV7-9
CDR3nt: TGTGCCAGCAGCCCCCAGTCGGAAACCAGGGAAAAACTGTTTTTT
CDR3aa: CASSPQSETREKLFF

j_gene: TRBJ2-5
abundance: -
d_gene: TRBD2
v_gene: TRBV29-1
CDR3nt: TGCAGCGTTTTAGCGGGGGGGAAAGAGACCCAGTACTTC
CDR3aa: CSVLAGGKETQYF

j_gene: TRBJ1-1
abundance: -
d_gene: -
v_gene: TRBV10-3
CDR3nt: TGTGCCATCAGTGAGTTAAGGGGGAACACTGAAGCTTTCTTT
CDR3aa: CAISELRGNTEAFF

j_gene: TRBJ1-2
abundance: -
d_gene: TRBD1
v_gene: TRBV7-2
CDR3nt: TGTGCCAGCAGCCCTGGACAGGGGATTAACTATGGCTACACCTTC
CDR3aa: CASSPGQGINYGYTF

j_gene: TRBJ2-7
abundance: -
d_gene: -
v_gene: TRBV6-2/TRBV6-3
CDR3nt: TGTGCCAGCAGTTACTTCAGGGGATTAGAGCAGTACTTC
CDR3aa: CASSYFRGLEQYF

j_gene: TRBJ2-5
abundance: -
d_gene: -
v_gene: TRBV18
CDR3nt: TGTGCCAGCTCACTTGACAGATCCCAAGAGACCCAGTACTTC
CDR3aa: CASSLDRSQETQYF

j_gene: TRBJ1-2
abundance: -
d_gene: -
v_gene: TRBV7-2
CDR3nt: TGTGCCAGCAGCGCAGGCCGGTTTGGCTACACCTTC
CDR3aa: CASSAGRFGYTF

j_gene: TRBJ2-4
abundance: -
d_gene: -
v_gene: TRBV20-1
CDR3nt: TGCAGTGCTAGTACAATTCCATTAACATCCGGGTTGTCCATTCAGTACTTC
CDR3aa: CSASTIPLTSGLSIQYF

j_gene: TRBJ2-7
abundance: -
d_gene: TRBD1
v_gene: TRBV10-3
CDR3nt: TGTGCCATCAGTGCCGGGACAGGGTACTACGAGCAGTACTTC
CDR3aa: CAISAGTGYYEQYF

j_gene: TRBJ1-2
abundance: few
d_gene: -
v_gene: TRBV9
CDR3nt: TGTGCCAGCAGCGTAGCTACGTCGCGGGACGGCTACACCTTC
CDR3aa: CASSVATSRDGYTF

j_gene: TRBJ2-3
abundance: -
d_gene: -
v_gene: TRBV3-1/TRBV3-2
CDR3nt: TGTGCCAGCAGCCAAGTGACTAGTGCAGATACGCAGTATTTT
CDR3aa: CASSQVTSADTQYF

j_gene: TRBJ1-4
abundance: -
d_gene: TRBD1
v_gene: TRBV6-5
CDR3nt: TGTGCCAGCAGACAGGGGACTGAAAAACTGTTTTTT
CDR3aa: CASRQGTEKLFF